One and the same sample provided the 23 T cell receptor beta chains below, sequenced in a study of T cell changes during pregnancy in multiple sclerosis. Profiled with immunoSEQ multiplex PCR; TCRdb holds only in-frame clones, not every one. The sample shows around 57,000 clones, roughly 87% of them seen only once. The sequences come from peripheral blood, collected in the third trimester of pregnancy. The source is a female donor in good health, enrolled as a control in a pregnancy study.

The CDR3 reads CASSGETSGRASGELFF. CDR3 nucleotide sequence: TGTGCCAGCAGCGGAGAGACTAGCGGGAGGGCTAGCGGGGAGCTGTTTTTT. The rearrangement links TRBV9 to TRBJ2-2; 14 positions match TRBD2. CDR3 length: 17 amino acids. V gave up 3 bases and J gave up 7 bases; unmatched junction bases: 8. Germline CDR1 reads SGDLS; CDR2 reads YYNGEE. Together with reference TRBV9 and TRBJ2-2, the CDR3 gives the full variable domain: DSGVTQTPKHLITATGQRVTLRCSPRSGDLSVYWYQQSLDQGLQFLIQYYNGEERAKGNILERFSAQQFPDLHSELNLSSLELGDSALYFCASSGETSGRASGELFFGEGSRLTVL.

The rearrangement links TRBV30 to TRBJ2-7; D may be TRBD1 (5 bases). CDR1 is GTSNPN, CDR2 SVGIG, per germline (reference sequence). This CDR3 contains 17 residues. Deletions cut 5 bases from V and 2 bases from J, with 25 bases between. The DNA for the CDR3 is TGTGCCTGGCACCCTCACCCGACAGTCCCGACCCCCTACGAGCAGTACTTC. Translation: CAWHPHPTVPTPYEQYF.

J is TRBJ2-7 and V is TRBV28; maybe TRBD1 (6 bases). Trimming cost V 10 bases and J 6 bases, with 19 bases left between them. This CDR3 region has 13 residues. Looked up from germline, CDR1 is MDHEN and CDR2 is SYDVKM. The CDR3 region is CATARQVWGEQYF. Written as DNA, the CDR3 is TGTGCCACCGCCCGACAGGTCTGGGGCGAGCAGTACTTC.

This clone has a single count. The rearrangement links TRBV5-4 to TRBJ1-1; possibly TRBD1 for D (6 bases). Germline V lookup: CDR1 SGHNT, CDR2 YYREEE (reference sequence). Trimming left V 4 bases short and J 4 bases short, with 20 bases between. The CDR3 totals 16 residues. CDR3 nucleotides: TGTGCCAGCAGCCGTGAGCGACGACAGGCAGTCACTGAAGCTTTCTTT. This codes for CASSRERRQAVTEAFF. Variable domain in full (rest from reference TRBV5-4 and TRBJ1-1): ETGVTQSPTHLIKTRGQQVTLRCSSQSGHNTVSWYQQALGQGPQFIFQYYREEENGRGNFPPRFSGLQFPNYSSELNVNALELDDSALYLCASSRERRQAVTEAFFGQGTRLTVV.

This clone turned up a few times. The chain recombines TRBV11-2 with TRBJ1-6; D call uncertain. The CDR3 is made up of 14 amino acids. V was pared by 7 bases and J by 3 bases, with 10 bases between. Germline-derived CDR1 and CDR2 are SGHAT and FQNNGV. CDR3 DNA: TGTGCCAGCACCGAGACGGGCTATAATTCACCCCTCCACTTT. Its protein is CASTETGYNSPLHF.

The V gene is TRBV4-1, the J gene TRBJ1-1, with 8 bases matching TRBD1. The germline V gene encodes CDR1 MGHRA and CDR2 YSYEKL. The V gene end was trimmed by 3 bases and the J gene end by 0 bases; junction bases not matched to a gene: 0. This CDR3 contains 14 residues. The CDR3 DNA sequence: TGCGCCAGCAGCCAGGACAGGGTGAACACTGAAGCTTTCTTT. It codes for CASSQDRVNTEAFF.

CDR3 DNA: TGTGCCAGCAGTGAAGCGGTCGAGGCTAATTCACCCCTCCACTTT. This translates into CASSEAVEANSPLHF. This chain links TRBV2 with TRBJ1-6; D gene unclear. Germline V CDR1 and CDR2: SNHLY, FYNNEI. This CDR3 has 15 residues. V lost 0 bases to trimming and J lost 6 bases, with 9 bases between them.

CDR3 residues: CASSLAGLQGGNTIYF. The DNA for the CDR3 is TGCGCCAGCAGCTTGGCCGGCTTACAGGGTGGAAACACCATATATTTT. The V and J genes are TRBV5-1 and TRBJ1-3; TRBD1 is a possible D gene (6 bases). V lost 0 bases and J lost 3, with 13 bases in between. Looked up from germline, CDR1 is SGHRS and CDR2 is YFSETQ. The length of the CDR3 is 16 residues.

The rearrangement uses TRBV18 and TRBJ1-2, with D perhaps matching TRBD1 (6 bases). The CDR3 spans 14 residues. V gave up 4 bases and J gave up 4 bases, with 13 bases separating them. In germline, CDR1 is KGHSH, CDR2 LQKENI. The chain's CDR3 is CASSLNTGLYGYTF. The CDR3 nucleotides are TGTGCCAGCTCACTCAATACAGGGCTCTATGGCTACACCTTC.

V usage is TRBV9 and J usage is TRBJ2-3; 11 bases agree with TRBD2. Germline CDR1 SGDLS, CDR2 YYNGEE. Trimming cost V 4 bases and J 6 bases; bases outside gene matches: 10. The CDR3 runs 16 residues. The DNA for the CDR3 is TGTGCCAGCAGCCCCAGGGGTAGCGGGGGGGCTGATACGCAGTATTTT. It encodes CASSPRGSGGADTQYF.

This clone showed up just a few times. The V call is TRBV12-5, the J call TRBJ2-3; 7 bases map to TRBD2. Germline V gives CDR1 LGHNT, CDR2 FRNRAP. Trimming at V came to 5 bases and at J to 2 bases, leaving 1 base not matched to a gene. CDR3 length: 13 residues. The CDR3: CASGREVTDTQYF. The CDR3 DNA reads as TGTGCTAGTGGTCGGGAGGTCACAGATACGCAGTATTTT.

V usage is TRBV7-2 and J usage is TRBJ2-3; D unclear. In germline, CDR1 is SGHTA, CDR2 FQGNSA. Deletions cut 3 bases from V and 2 bases from J, with 3 bases between. The CDR3 runs 12 residues. The chain's CDR3 is CASSFFTDTQYF. CDR3 sequence (DNA): TGTGCCAGCAGCTTCTTCACAGATACGCAGTATTTT. Complete variable domain (other parts from reference TRBV7-2 and TRBJ2-3): GAGVSQSPSNKVTEKGKDVELRCDPISGHTALYWYRQSLGQGLEFLIYFQGNSAPDKSGLPSDRFSAERTGGSVSTLTIQRTQQEDSAVYLCASSFFTDTQYFGPGTRLTVL.

J is TRBJ2-7 and V is TRBV7-9; the D gene is possibly TRBD2 (5 bases). The CDR3 has 17 amino acids. Germline CDR1 reads SEHNR; CDR2 reads FQNEAQ (reference sequence). Trimming shortened V by 5 bases and J by 1 base, and 21 bases separated the two germline ends. For the CDR3, the DNA is TGTGCCAGCAGCCAAAAAGGGAGCGGAAGTTATTCCTACGAGCAGTACTTC. As protein: CASSQKGSGSYSYEQYF.

J is TRBJ1-6 and V is TRBV15; 8 bases are a match to TRBD1. In germline, CDR1 is LNHNV, CDR2 YYDKDF (reference sequence). V was pared by 3 bases and J by 9 bases, with 7 bases of the junction left unmatched. This CDR3 comprises 15 residues. This chain's CDR3 is CATSRDRVSGSPLHF. DNA for the CDR3: TGTGCCACCAGCAGGGACAGGGTATCAGGTTCACCCCTCCACTTT.

The CDR3 spells CATSSPSTGADLSGANVLTF. The CDR3 DNA reads TGTGCCACCAGCAGCCCCTCGACAGGGGCCGACCTCTCTGGGGCCAACGTCCTGACTTTC. The J gene is TRBJ2-6, the V gene TRBV15, with 8 bases lining up with TRBD1. The CDR3 runs 20 residues. Germline values: CDR1 LNHNV, CDR2 YYDKDF (reference sequence). With V trimmed by 3 bases and J by 0 bases, 13 bases remained unmatched.

The chain joins TRBV9 to TRBJ1-1; 9 bases are shared with TRBD1. Losses at the gene ends were 6 bases for V and 5 bases for J; bases not matched to a gene: 11. The CDR3 is 15 amino acids. Germline CDR1 and CDR2: SGDLS and YYNGEE. The CDR3 nucleotides are TGTGCCAGCAACTCCGGGGACAGGGAGGGGACTGAAGCTTTCTTT. It is translated as CASNSGDREGTEAFF.

This clone was recorded once. The rearrangement uses TRBV30 and TRBJ2-3, with 8 nucleotides matching TRBD2. V trimming: 2 bases; J trimming: 5 bases; junction bases outside the gene matches: 9. The CDR3 spans 15 residues. Per the germline V gene, CDR1 is GTSNPN and CDR2 is SVGIG (reference sequence). CDR3 region: CAWSNREGRGDTQYF. In DNA form, the CDR3 reads TGTGCCTGGAGTAATCGGGAGGGCCGGGGAGATACGCAGTATTTT.

The V call is TRBV7-2, the J call TRBJ2-3, with D possibly matching TRBD2 (5 bases). The CDR3 sequence is 15 residues long. CDR1 is SGHTA and CDR2 is FQGNSA in the germline V gene. V lost 5 bases and J 3 bases, leaving 15 bases between the germline ends. CDR3 protein: CASSRAARSTDTQYF. CDR3 coding DNA: TGTGCCAGCAGCCGAGCGGCCAGATCAACAGATACGCAGTATTTT.

The sample holds a few counts of this clone. The CDR3 region is CASSLERNTEAFF. In DNA form, the CDR3 reads TGTGCCAGCAGCCTTGAGAGGAACACTGAAGCTTTCTTT. The chain carries TRBV5-4 and TRBJ1-1, with unresolved D. CDR3 length: 13 amino acids. Germline-derived CDR1 and CDR2 are SGHNT and YYREEE (reference sequence). With 4 bases removed from V and 1 base from J, the gap between germline ends came to 8 bases.

The chain has TRBV30 and TRBJ1-5, with D possibly TRBD1 on 5 matching bases. Germline assignment: CDR1 GTSNPN and CDR2 SVGIG (reference sequence). Trimming removed 7 bases from V and 3 bases from J, with 13 bases in between. The CDR3 loop spans 13 amino acids. CDR3 nucleotide sequence: TGTGCCTACTCACCAGGGATCAATCAGCCCCAGCATTTT. Its translation: CAYSPGINQPQHF.

This chain connects TRBV6-5 to TRBJ2-7; possible D gene TRBD2, 5 bases. CDR1 and CDR2 from the germline V gene are MNHEY and SVGAGI. The CDR3 covers 15 residues. V lost 2 bases and J 3 bases, leaving 14 bases between the germline ends. The CDR3 nucleotides are TGTGCCAGCAGTTACGAGTGGACTCCTATCTACGAGCAGTACTTC. This codes for CASSYEWTPIYEQYF.

The chain uses TRBV25-1 and TRBJ1-1; D is possibly TRBD1 (6 bases). CDR1 MGHDK and CDR2 SYGVNS come from the germline V gene. The germline V and J ends were trimmed by 0 bases and 4 bases, with 12 bases remaining between them. The CDR3 extends over 15 amino acids. This CDR3 is CASSEYTGSVTEAFF. The CDR3 bases are TGTGCCAGCAGTGAATACACAGGGAGTGTCACTGAAGCTTTCTTT. Supplemented by reference TRBV25-1 and TRBJ1-1, the full variable domain reads EADIYQTPRYLVIGTGKKITLECSQTMGHDKMYWYQQDPGMELHLIHYSYGVNSTEKGDLSSESTVSRIRTEHFPLTLESARPSHTSQYLCASSEYTGSVTEAFFGQGTRLTVV.

V and J are TRBV4-3 and TRBJ2-1; D gene uncertain. V gave up 0 bases and J gave up 6 bases, with 18 bases separating them. The CDR3 loop spans 17 amino acids. Per the germline V gene, CDR1 is LGHNA and CDR2 is YSLEER. The CDR3 loop is CASSQDWYGTRVNEQFF. As DNA, the CDR3 is TGCGCCAGCAGCCAAGATTGGTATGGCACCCGGGTCAATGAGCAGTTCTTC.